This T cell receptor beta chain emerged from a study of shared clonotypes between healthy human individuals. Measured with immunoSEQ multiplex PCR; TCRdb has only the in-frame clones, and not every one. This sample has 740,000 or so clones, with around 73% found just once. The sequence came from a woman aged 25 to 39 in good health. Sequencing used memory CD4+ T cells sorted from blood. Indicated subset: CD45RA-negative fraction.

CDR3 loop: CASSIAPGQGIYNEQFF. The CDR3 DNA sequence: TGTGCCAGTAGTATAGCGCCCGGACAGGGAATCTACAATGAGCAGTTCTTC. The V call is TRBV19, the J call TRBJ2-1, with 8 positions matching TRBD1. There are 17 residues in the CDR3. Per germline, CDR1 LNHDA and CDR2 SQIVND (reference sequence). V shed 1 base and J 3 bases; nucleotides not matched to a gene: 8.